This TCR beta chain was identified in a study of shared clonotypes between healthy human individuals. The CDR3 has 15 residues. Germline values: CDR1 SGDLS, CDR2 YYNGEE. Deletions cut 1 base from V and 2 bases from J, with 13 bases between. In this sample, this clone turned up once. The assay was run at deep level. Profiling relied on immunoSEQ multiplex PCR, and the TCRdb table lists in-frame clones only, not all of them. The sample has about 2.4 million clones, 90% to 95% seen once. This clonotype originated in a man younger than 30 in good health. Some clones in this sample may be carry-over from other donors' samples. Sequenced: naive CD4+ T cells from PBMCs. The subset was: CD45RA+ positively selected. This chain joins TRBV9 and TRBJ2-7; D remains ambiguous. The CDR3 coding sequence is TGTGCCAGCAGCGTAAGGCCCACATACCCCTACGAGCAGTACTTC. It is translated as CASSVRPTYPYEQYF.